A single sample is the source of the 5 T cell receptor beta chains below, sequenced in a study of blood T cells in healthy people across ages. Sample-barcoded 5' priming and a J-beta primer mix drove a second PCR of about 7 to 12 cycles. Each CDR3 protein is one row after TCRdb ran MiXCR on the 5' RACE reads. In the table there are roughly 1,700,000 distinct CDR3 sequences, 28% of which are singletons. The sequenced sample consisted of blood. These receptors were collected from a woman in her thirties in good health.

The table lists this clonotype with many counts. This chain connects TRBV7-2 to TRBJ2-3; possible D gene TRBD2, 6 bases. Trimming removed 5 bases at V and 1 base at J, with 10 bases between. The CDR3 extends over 14 amino acids. The germline V gene has CDR1 SGHTA and CDR2 FQGNSA. The CDR3 sequence is CASSKGLGTDTQYF. The CDR3 DNA is TGTGCCAGCAGCAAGGGACTTGGCACAGATACGCAGTATTTT.

This clonotype came up a few times. One base away lies a much larger clone, so this may be a sequencing read error. The chain employs TRBV5-1 and TRBJ2-7; D ambiguous. The CDR3 covers 14 residues. CDR1 is SGHRS and CDR2 is YFSETQ in the germline V gene. CDR3 loop: CASSLEANAYERYF. In DNA, the CDR3 is TGCGCCAGCAGCTTGGAGGCAAACGCCTACGAGCGGTACTTC.

This clonotype was found many times. The chain couples TRBV9 to TRBJ2-1, with D perhaps matching TRBD2 (6 bases). Germline assignment: CDR1 SGDLS and CDR2 YYNGEE. The CDR3 covers 13 residues. V gave up 0 bases and J gave up 6 bases, with 7 bases separating them. The CDR3 sequence is CASSVGGGNEQFF. The CDR3 bases are TGTGCCAGCAGCGTAGGGGGAGGCAATGAGCAGTTCTTC.

A remark on this clonotype: One base away lies a much larger clone, so this may be a sequencing read error. The chain is built from TRBV12-3 or TRBV12-4 and TRBJ2-7; 9 bases agree with TRBD1. Losses at the gene ends were 4 bases for V and 7 bases for J; bases not matched to a gene: 14. CDR3 size: 16 residues. The CDR3 sequence: CASSSLTGGAYNEQYF. The CDR3 nucleotides read TGTGCCAGCAGTTCCCTTACAGGGGGCGCCTACAATGAGCAGTACTTC.

This clonotype was detected many times. V usage is TRBV12-3 or TRBV12-4 and J usage is TRBJ2-1, with D uncertain. The length of the CDR3 is 13 residues. Trimming shortened V by 2 bases and J by 4 bases, and 6 bases separated the two germline ends. The CDR3 spells CASSLLGYNEQFF. DNA for the CDR3: TGTGCCAGCAGTTTACTCGGGTACAATGAGCAGTTCTTC.